These T cell receptor beta chains were read from a single sample in a study of T cell responses to AZD1222 COVID-19 vaccine. Using immunoSEQ multiplex PCR, the repertoire was profiled, and TCRdb retains in-frame clones only, with some absent. The sample includes almost 70,000 clones, 83% of them seen just once. The source material was peripheral blood, sampled 28 days after the second AZD1222 dose. The receptor source for this set is an adult who received the AZD1222 COVID-19 vaccine. Each CDR3 is given with its conserved first and last residue. A D gene is named only where the DNA matches it firmly. Expanded clones get a size class; other rows say once, few or many, or leave the size out.

D: NA
V: TRBV19
J: TRBJ2-7
length: 15
size: NA
CDR3: CASSMTGDRTSEQYF
DNA: TGTGCCAGTAGTATGACCGGAGACAGAACCTCCGAGCAGTACTTC

D: NA
V: TRBV24-1
J: TRBJ1-1
length: 17
size: NA
CDR3: CATSDLGTGVGNTEAFF
DNA: TGTGCCACCAGTGATTTGGGGACCGGGGTGGGGAACACTGAAGCTTTCTTT

D: NA
V: TRBV11-1
J: TRBJ2-1
length: 14
size: NA
CDR3: CASSSTGPPREQFF
DNA: TGTGCCAGCAGCTCGACGGGACCGCCGAGGGAGCAGTTCTTC

D: TRBD2
V: TRBV6-5
J: TRBJ2-2
length: 15
size: few
CDR3: CASSSREVNTGELFF
DNA: TGTGCCAGCAGTTCTCGGGAGGTTAACACCGGGGAGCTGTTTTTT

D: TRBD1
V: TRBV12-5
J: TRBJ1-4
length: 14
size: few
CDR3: CASGTTGLNEKLFF
DNA: TGTGCTAGTGGCACGACAGGGCTTAATGAAAAACTGTTTTTT

D: NA
V: TRBV18
J: TRBJ2-1
length: 13
size: few
CDR3: CASWGTAYNEQFF
DNA: TGTGCCAGCTGGGGGACGGCTTACAATGAGCAGTTCTTC

D: NA
V: TRBV6-1
J: TRBJ1-1
length: 13
size: NA
CDR3: CASSDRGGTEAFF
DNA: TGTGCCAGCAGTGACAGGGGAGGCACTGAAGCTTTCTTT

D: NA
V: TRBV30
J: TRBJ2-3
length: 14
size: NA
CDR3: CAWSPGGFGDTQYF
DNA: TGTGCCTGGAGTCCCGGGGGTTTTGGAGATACGCAGTATTTT

D: TRBD2
V: TRBV30
J: TRBJ2-1
length: 13
size: NA
CDR3: CAWRTSGSGEQFF
DNA: TGTGCCTGGAGGACTAGCGGGAGTGGTGAGCAGTTCTTC

D: NA
V: TRBV6-5
J: TRBJ2-1
length: 16
size: NA
CDR3: CASSYSISDSYNEQFF
DNA: TGTGCCAGCAGTTACTCGATTAGCGACTCCTACAATGAGCAGTTCTTC

D: TRBD2
V: TRBV3-1/TRBV3-2
J: TRBJ2-7
length: 19
size: once
CDR3: CASSQDPLLAGISSYEQYF
DNA: TGTGCCAGCAGCCAAGATCCCTTACTAGCGGGAATAAGCTCCTACGAGCAGTACTTC

D: NA
V: TRBV5-6
J: TRBJ2-6
length: 19
size: NA
CDR3: CASSLEGPKDFSGANVLTF
DNA: TGTGCCAGCAGCTTGGAGGGGCCAAAGGACTTCTCTGGGGCCAACGTCCTGACTTTC

D: TRBD1
V: TRBV6-1
J: TRBJ1-5
length: 17
size: NA
CDR3: CASSEQLSRTGGQPQHF
DNA: TGTGCCAGCAGTGAACAGTTATCGAGAACAGGGGGTCAGCCCCAGCATTTT

D: TRBD1
V: TRBV23-1
J: TRBJ2-1
length: 14
size: NA
CDR3: CASRQGQGDNEQFF
DNA: TGCGCCAGCCGGCAGGGACAGGGTGACAATGAGCAGTTCTTC

D: NA
V: TRBV4-1
J: TRBJ1-2
length: 15
size: once
CDR3: CASSQDPSSNYGYTF
DNA: TGCGCCAGCAGCCAAGATCCCTCTTCCAACTATGGCTACACCTTC

D: TRBD2
V: TRBV4-1
J: TRBJ2-1
length: 16
size: NA
CDR3: CASSQPLAGDNNEQFF
DNA: TGCGCCAGCAGCCAACCCCTAGCGGGGGATAACAATGAGCAGTTCTTC

D: NA
V: TRBV3-1/TRBV3-2
J: TRBJ2-2
length: 13
size: NA
CDR3: CASSQIWTGELFF
DNA: TGTGCCAGCAGCCAAATTTGGACCGGGGAGCTGTTTTTT

D: NA
V: TRBV5-4
J: TRBJ1-6
length: 9
size: NA
CDR3: CAAGSPLHF
DNA: TGTGCTGCAGGTTCACCCCTCCACTTT

D: NA
V: TRBV5-1
J: TRBJ1-2
length: 13
size: NA
CDR3: CASSLQGNYGYTF
DNA: TGCGCCAGCAGCTTGCAGGGGAACTATGGCTACACCTTC

D: NA
V: TRBV10-3
J: TRBJ1-6
length: 14
size: NA
CDR3: CAISERQGGTPLHF
DNA: TGTGCCATCAGTGAGCGGCAGGGAGGGACACCCCTCCACTTT

D: NA
V: TRBV19
J: TRBJ1-6
length: 13
size: NA
CDR3: CASSGTVLTPLHF
DNA: TGTGCCAGTAGTGGGACGGTCTTGACACCCCTCCACTTT

D: NA
V: TRBV7-9
J: TRBJ1-1
length: 15
size: NA
CDR3: CASSLGDRKNTEAFF
DNA: TGTGCCAGCAGCTTAGGGGACCGCAAGAACACTGAAGCTTTCTTT

D: TRBD1
V: TRBV18
J: TRBJ1-5
length: 16
size: NA
CDR3: CASSLAQGDSNQPQHF
DNA: TGTGCCAGCTCCCTTGCACAGGGGGATAGCAATCAGCCCCAGCATTTT

D: TRBD2
V: TRBV6-4
J: TRBJ2-3
length: 16
size: few
CDR3: CASSVLAGGPTDTQYF
DNA: TGTGCCAGCAGCGTACTAGCGGGGGGGCCCACAGATACGCAGTATTTT

D: NA
V: TRBV9
J: TRBJ1-2
length: 11
size: once
CDR3: CASSVLGGYTF
DNA: TGTGCCAGCAGCGTACTCGGTGGCTACACCTTC

D: NA
V: TRBV3-1/TRBV3-2
J: TRBJ1-2
length: 13
size: NA
CDR3: CASSTTENYGYTF
DNA: TGTGCCAGCAGCACAACAGAAAACTATGGCTACACCTTC

D: NA
V: TRBV6-5
J: TRBJ2-2
length: 13
size: NA
CDR3: CASGTIRKGGLFF
DNA: TGTGCCAGTGGTACGATTAGGAAAGGCGGGCTGTTTTTT

D: NA
V: TRBV6-5
J: TRBJ2-2
length: 13
size: NA
CDR3: CASSRDGTGELFF
DNA: TGTGCCAGCAGTAGGGACGGCACCGGGGAGCTGTTTTTT

D: NA
V: TRBV27
J: TRBJ1-2
length: 12
size: NA
CDR3: CASSLAGQGYTF
DNA: TGTGCCAGCAGTTTGGCAGGCCAAGGCTACACCTTC

D: NA
V: TRBV5-8
J: TRBJ1-3
length: 15
size: NA
CDR3: CASGRDFFSGNTIYF
DNA: TGTGCCAGCGGACGCGACTTCTTCTCTGGAAACACCATATATTTT

D: TRBD1
V: TRBV3-1/TRBV3-2
J: TRBJ1-2
length: 15
size: NA
CDR3: CASSRTGEEVRGYTF
DNA: TGTGCCAGCAGTCGGACAGGGGAAGAAGTTAGAGGCTACACCTTC

D: NA
V: TRBV3-1/TRBV3-2
J: TRBJ2-5
length: 16
size: few
CDR3: CASSQSGAGDQETQYF
DNA: TGTGCCAGCAGCCAATCCGGGGCAGGGGACCAAGAGACCCAGTACTTC

D: NA
V: TRBV5-1
J: TRBJ2-1
length: 16
size: NA
CDR3: CASSRLGQGPYNEQFF
DNA: TGCGCCAGCAGCCGTTTGGGGCAGGGACCCTACAATGAGCAGTTCTTC

D: NA
V: TRBV10-1
J: TRBJ2-5
length: 13
size: NA
CDR3: CASSESLQETQYF
DNA: TGCGCCAGCAGTGAGTCGCTTCAAGAGACCCAGTACTTC

D: NA
V: TRBV3-1/TRBV3-2
J: TRBJ1-2
length: 15
size: NA
CDR3: CASSLGVRTAGGYTF
DNA: TGTGCCAGCAGCCTGGGGGTCAGGACGGCCGGTGGCTACACCTTC

D: NA
V: TRBV5-1
J: TRBJ1-1
length: 14
size: NA
CDR3: CASTVDKRSTEAFF
DNA: TGCGCCAGCACGGTGGATAAAAGGAGCACTGAAGCTTTCTTT

D: NA
V: TRBV7-8
J: TRBJ1-1
length: 16
size: NA
CDR3: CASSLARILRNTEAFF
DNA: TGTGCCAGCAGCTTAGCGCGAATCCTCAGGAACACTGAAGCTTTCTTT

D: TRBD1
V: TRBV5-1
J: TRBJ2-3
length: 15
size: NA
CDR3: CASSLDRGGLDTQYF
DNA: TGCGCCAGCAGCCTGGACAGGGGAGGTCTGGATACGCAGTATTTT

D: NA
V: TRBV19
J: TRBJ1-1
length: 13
size: NA
CDR3: CASNREMNTEAFF
DNA: TGTGCCAGTAACAGGGAGATGAACACTGAAGCTTTCTTT

D: NA
V: TRBV5-4
J: TRBJ2-5
length: 14
size: NA
CDR3: CASSLGGALGAQYF
DNA: TGTGCCAGCAGCTTGGGTGGCGCCCTAGGGGCCCAGTACTTC

D: NA
V: TRBV2
J: TRBJ2-6
length: 13
size: NA
CDR3: CASSGLVANVLTF
DNA: TGTGCCAGCAGCGGACTGGTAGCCAACGTCCTGACTTTC

D: NA
V: TRBV6-5
J: TRBJ1-2
length: 14
size: NA
CDR3: CASSRTVGANGYTF
DNA: TGTGCCAGCAGTAGGACAGTGGGGGCGAATGGCTACACCTTC

D: NA
V: TRBV5-1
J: TRBJ2-2
length: 16
size: NA
CDR3: CASSFSAPANTGELFF
DNA: TGCGCCAGCAGCTTTTCGGCCCCAGCGAACACCGGGGAGCTGTTTTTT

D: NA
V: TRBV23-1
J: TRBJ2-2
length: 16
size: once
CDR3: CASSQSSCCNTGELFF
DNA: TGCGCCAGCAGTCAATCGAGCTGCTGTAACACCGGGGAGCTGTTTTTT

D: NA
V: TRBV2
J: TRBJ1-1
length: 13
size: few
CDR3: CASSATGNAEAFF
DNA: TGTGCCAGCAGCGCAACAGGGAATGCTGAAGCTTTCTTT

D: NA
V: TRBV11-2
J: TRBJ1-5
length: 17
size: NA
CDR3: CASSLYFFYRSNQPQHF
DNA: TGTGCCAGCAGCCTCTACTTTTTCTATAGAAGCAATCAGCCCCAGCATTTT